This T cell receptor beta chain was captured by sequencing in a study of T cell responses to AZD1222 COVID-19 vaccine. Study-level results: Recipients of two AZD1222 doses showed rising Spike-specific TCR breadth and depth. Reportedly, close to half of spike-specific TCRs are directed against unmutated variant regions. Among those given AZD1222, only 6 or 7 were seropositive at baseline.

A word on this clone: Its antigen is undetermined.

Repertoires were generated with immunoSEQ multiplex PCR, while TCRdb's copy carries only in-frame clones and drops some. The sample lists just under 85,000 clones, about 84% seen once, with roughly 8.7% in the top ten. The material was peripheral blood, obtained on day 0 of AZD1222 vaccination. The TCR originated in an adult in good health.

In DNA form, the CDR3 reads TGTGCCAGCAGCCAAGGGCCCGGCGGGGGCTATGGCTACACCTTC. It yields the protein CASSQGPGGGYGYTF. The J gene is TRBJ1-2, the V gene TRBV3-1 (or the pseudogene TRBV3-2); tentative D call: TRBD1 (5 bases). This CDR3 region has 15 residues. Germline V lookup: CDR1 LGHDT, CDR2 YNNKEL (reference sequence). Trimming left V 1 base short and J 4 bases short, with 13 bases between.